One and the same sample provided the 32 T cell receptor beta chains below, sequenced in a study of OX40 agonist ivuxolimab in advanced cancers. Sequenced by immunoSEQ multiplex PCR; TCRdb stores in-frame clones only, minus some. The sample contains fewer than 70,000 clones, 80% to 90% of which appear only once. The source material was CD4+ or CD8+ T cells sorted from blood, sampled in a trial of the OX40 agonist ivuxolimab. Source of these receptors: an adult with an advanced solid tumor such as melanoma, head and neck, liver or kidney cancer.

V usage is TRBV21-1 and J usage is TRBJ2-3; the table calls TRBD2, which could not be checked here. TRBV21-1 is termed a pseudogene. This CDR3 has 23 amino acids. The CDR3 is CASSGRTSGRAHMPGVDTDTQYF. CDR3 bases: TGTGCCAGCAGCGGGCGGACTAGCGGGAGGGCGCACATGCCGGGGGTCGACACAGATACGCAGTATTTT.

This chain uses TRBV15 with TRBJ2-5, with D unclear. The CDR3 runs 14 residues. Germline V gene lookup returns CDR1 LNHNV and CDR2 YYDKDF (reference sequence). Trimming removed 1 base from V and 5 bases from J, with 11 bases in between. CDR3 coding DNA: TGTGCCACCAGCAGAGGGCCAGAAGGGGAGACCCAGTACTTC. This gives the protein CATSRGPEGETQYF.

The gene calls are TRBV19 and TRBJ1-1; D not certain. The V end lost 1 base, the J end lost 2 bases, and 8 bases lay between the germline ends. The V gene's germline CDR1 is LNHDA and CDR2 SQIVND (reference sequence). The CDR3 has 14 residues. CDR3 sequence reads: CASSIGEYNTEAFF. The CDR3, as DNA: TGTGCCAGTAGTATAGGGGAGTACAACACTGAAGCTTTCTTT.

CDR3 sequence: CASSEVWWGANVLTF. The CDR3 DNA is TGTGCCAGCAGTGAAGTATGGTGGGGGGCCAACGTCCTGACTTTC. The rearrangement links TRBV6-1 to TRBJ2-6; D unclear. There are 15 residues in the CDR3. The V end lost 1 base, the J end lost 4 bases, and 8 bases lay between the germline ends. From germline, CDR1 is MNHNS and CDR2 SASEGT.

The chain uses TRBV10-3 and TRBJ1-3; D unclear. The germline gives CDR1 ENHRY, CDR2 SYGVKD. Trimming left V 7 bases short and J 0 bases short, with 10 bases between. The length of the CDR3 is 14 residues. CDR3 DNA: TGTGCCATCAACGTTACCCCCTCTGGAAACACCATATATTTT. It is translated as CAINVTPSGNTIYF.

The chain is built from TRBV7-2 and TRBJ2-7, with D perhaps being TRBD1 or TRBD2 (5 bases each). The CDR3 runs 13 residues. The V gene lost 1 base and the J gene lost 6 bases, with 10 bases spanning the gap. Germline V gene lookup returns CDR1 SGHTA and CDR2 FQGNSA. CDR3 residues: CASSLGGRGEQYF. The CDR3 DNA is TGTGCCAGCAGCTTAGGGGGCCGGGGCGAGCAGTACTTC.

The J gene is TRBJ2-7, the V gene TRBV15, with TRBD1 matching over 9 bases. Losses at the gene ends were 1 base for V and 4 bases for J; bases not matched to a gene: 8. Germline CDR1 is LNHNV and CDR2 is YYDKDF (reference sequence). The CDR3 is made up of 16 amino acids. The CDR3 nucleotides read TGTGCCACCAGCAGAGGTAGTACAGGGGGCGAATACGAGCAGTACTTC. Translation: CATSRGSTGGEYEQYF.

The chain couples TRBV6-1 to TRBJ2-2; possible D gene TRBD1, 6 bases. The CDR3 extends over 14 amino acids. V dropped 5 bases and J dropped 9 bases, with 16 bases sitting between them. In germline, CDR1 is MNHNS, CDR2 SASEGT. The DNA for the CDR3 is TGTGCCAGCAGTTATGACAGGAGCAACCGGGAGCTGTTTTTT. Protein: CASSYDRSNRELFF.

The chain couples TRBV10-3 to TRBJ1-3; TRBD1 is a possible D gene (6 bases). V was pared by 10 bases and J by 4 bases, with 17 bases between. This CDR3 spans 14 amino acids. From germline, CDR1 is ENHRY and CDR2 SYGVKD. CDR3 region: CATSFAGEGNTIYF. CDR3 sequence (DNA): TGTGCCACCTCTTTTGCAGGGGAAGGAAACACCATATATTTT.

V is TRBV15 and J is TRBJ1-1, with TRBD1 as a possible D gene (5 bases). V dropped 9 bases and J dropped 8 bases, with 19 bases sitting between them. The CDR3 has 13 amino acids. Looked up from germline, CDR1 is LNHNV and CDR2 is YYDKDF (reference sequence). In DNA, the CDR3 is TGTGCCACGGGACCCCTTACCACACACGAAGCTTTCTTT. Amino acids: CATGPLTTHEAFF.

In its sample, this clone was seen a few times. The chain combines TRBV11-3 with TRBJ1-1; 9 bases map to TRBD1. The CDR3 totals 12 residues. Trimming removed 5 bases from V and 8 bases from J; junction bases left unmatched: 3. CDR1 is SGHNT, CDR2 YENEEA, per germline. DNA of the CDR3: TGTGCCAGCAGCCGGACAGGGGAGGAAGCTTTCTTT. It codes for CASSRTGEEAFF.

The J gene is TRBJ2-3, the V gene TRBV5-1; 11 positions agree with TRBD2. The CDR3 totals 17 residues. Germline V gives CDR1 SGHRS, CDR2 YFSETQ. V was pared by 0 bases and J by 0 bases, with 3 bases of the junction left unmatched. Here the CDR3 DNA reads TGCGCCAGCAGCTTGGCGGGACTAGCGGCTAGCACAGATACGCAGTATTTT. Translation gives CASSLAGLAASTDTQYF.

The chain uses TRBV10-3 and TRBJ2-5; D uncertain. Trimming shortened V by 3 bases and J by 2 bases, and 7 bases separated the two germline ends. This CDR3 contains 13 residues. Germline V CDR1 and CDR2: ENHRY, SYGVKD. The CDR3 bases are TGTGCCATCAGTGAAAGGGATCAAGAGACCCAGTACTTC. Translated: CAISERDQETQYF.

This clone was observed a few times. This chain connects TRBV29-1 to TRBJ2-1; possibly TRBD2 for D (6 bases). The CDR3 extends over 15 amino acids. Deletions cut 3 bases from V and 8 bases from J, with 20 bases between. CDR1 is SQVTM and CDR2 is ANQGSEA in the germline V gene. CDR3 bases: TGCAGCGTTGATCGGGGACTCTCCTCTAGGGATGAGCAGTTCTTC. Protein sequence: CSVDRGLSSRDEQFF.

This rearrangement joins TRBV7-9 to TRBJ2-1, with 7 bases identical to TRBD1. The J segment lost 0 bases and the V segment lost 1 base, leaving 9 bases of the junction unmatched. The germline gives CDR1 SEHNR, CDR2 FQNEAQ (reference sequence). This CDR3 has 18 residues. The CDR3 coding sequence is TGTGCCAGCAGCTTAGGGGTAGGGGGCGGTAGCTCCTACAATGAGCAGTTCTTC. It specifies CASSLGVGGGSSYNEQFF. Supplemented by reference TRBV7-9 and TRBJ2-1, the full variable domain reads DTGVSQNPRHKITKRGQNVTFRCDPISEHNRLYWYRQTLGQGPEFLTYFQNEAQLEKSRLLSDRFSAERPKGSFSTLEIQRTEQGDSAMYLCASSLGVGGGSSYNEQFFGPGTRLTVL.

The CDR3 sequence: CASSLMANHEQYF. The CDR3 DNA reads as TGTGCCAGCAGTTTAATGGCAAATCACGAGCAGTACTTC. The J gene is TRBJ2-7, the V gene TRBV6-5; no clear D gene. This CDR3 has 13 residues. V lost 4 bases and J 5 bases, leaving 12 bases between the germline ends. Germline CDR1 is MNHEY and CDR2 is SVGAGI.

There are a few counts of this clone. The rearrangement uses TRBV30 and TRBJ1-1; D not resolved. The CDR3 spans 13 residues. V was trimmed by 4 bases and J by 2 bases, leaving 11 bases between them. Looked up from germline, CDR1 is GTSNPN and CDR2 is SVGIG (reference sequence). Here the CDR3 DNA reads TGTGCCTGGACCCTTCGGAGAAACACTGAAGCTTTCTTT. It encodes CAWTLRRNTEAFF. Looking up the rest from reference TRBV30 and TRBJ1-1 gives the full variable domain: SQTIHQWPATLVQPVGSPLSLECTVEGTSNPNLYWYRQAAGRGLQLLFYSVGIGQISSEVPQNLSASRPQDRQFILSSKKLLLSDSGFYLCAWTLRRNTEAFFGQGTRLTVV.

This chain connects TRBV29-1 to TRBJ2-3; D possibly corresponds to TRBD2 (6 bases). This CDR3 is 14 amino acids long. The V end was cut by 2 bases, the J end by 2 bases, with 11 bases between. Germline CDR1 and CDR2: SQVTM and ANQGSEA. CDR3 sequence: CSVERRGTTDTQYF. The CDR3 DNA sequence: TGCAGCGTTGAAAGGAGGGGAACCACAGATACGCAGTATTTT.

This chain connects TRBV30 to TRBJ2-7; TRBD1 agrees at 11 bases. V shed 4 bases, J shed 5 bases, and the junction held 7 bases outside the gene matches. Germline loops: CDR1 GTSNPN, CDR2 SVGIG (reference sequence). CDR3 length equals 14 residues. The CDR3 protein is CAWTRDRGRNEQYF. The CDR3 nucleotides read TGTGCCTGGACTCGGGACAGGGGGAGGAACGAGCAGTACTTC.

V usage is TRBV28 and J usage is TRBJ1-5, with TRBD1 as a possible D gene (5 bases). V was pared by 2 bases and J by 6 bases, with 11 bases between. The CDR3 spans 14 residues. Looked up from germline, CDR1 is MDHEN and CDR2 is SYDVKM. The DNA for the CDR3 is TGTGCCAGCAGTTTAGGGGGTCTCGGTCAGCCCCAGCATTTT. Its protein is CASSLGGLGQPQHF.

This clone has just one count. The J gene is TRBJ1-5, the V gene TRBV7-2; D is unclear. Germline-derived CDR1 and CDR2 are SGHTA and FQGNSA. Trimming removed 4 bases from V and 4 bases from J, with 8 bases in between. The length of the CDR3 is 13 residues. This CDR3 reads CASSSWSNQPQHF. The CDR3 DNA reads TGTGCCAGCAGCTCCTGGTCGAATCAGCCCCAGCATTTT.

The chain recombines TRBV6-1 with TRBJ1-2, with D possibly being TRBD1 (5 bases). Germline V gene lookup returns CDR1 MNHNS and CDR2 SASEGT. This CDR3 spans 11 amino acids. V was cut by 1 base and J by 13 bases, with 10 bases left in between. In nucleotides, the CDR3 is TGTGCCAGCAGTGAAGTGTCAGGGACCACCTTC. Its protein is CASSEVSGTTF.

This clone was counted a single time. CDR3 sequence reads: CAIRSLYGYTF. The CDR3 nucleotides are TGTGCCATCCGTTCCCTCTATGGCTACACCTTC. This chain uses TRBV10-3 with TRBJ1-2; D is unresolved. V lost 8 bases, J lost 4 bases, and 8 bases lay in between. This CDR3 region has 11 residues. In germline, CDR1 is ENHRY, CDR2 SYGVKD.

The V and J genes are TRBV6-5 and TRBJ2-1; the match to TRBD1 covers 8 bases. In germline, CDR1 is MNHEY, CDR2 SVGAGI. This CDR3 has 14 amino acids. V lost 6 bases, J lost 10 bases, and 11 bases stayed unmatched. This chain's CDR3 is CASRVGQAEGEQFF. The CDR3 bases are TGTGCCAGCAGAGTGGGACAGGCTGAGGGGGAGCAGTTCTTC.

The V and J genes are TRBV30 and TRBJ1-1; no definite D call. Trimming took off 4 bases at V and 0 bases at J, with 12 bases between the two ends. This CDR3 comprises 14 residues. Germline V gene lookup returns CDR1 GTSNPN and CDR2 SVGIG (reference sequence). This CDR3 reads CAWTTRSVNTEAFF. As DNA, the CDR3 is TGTGCCTGGACCACCCGATCGGTGAACACTGAAGCTTTCTTT. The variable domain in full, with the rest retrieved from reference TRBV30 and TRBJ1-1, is SQTIHQWPATLVQPVGSPLSLECTVEGTSNPNLYWYRQAAGRGLQLLFYSVGIGQISSEVPQNLSASRPQDRQFILSSKKLLLSDSGFYLCAWTTRSVNTEAFFGQGTRLTVV.

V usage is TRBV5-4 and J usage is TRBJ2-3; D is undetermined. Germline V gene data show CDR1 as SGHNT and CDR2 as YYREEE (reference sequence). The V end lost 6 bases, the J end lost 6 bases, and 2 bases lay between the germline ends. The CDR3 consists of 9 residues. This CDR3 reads CASMDTQYF. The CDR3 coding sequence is TGTGCCAGCATGGATACGCAGTATTTT.

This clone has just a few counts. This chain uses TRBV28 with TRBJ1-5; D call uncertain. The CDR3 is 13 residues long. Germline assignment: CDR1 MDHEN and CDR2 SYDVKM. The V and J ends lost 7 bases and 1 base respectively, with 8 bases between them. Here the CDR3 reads CASIRASNQPQHF. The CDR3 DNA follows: TGTGCCAGCATCCGCGCCAGCAATCAGCCCCAGCATTTT.

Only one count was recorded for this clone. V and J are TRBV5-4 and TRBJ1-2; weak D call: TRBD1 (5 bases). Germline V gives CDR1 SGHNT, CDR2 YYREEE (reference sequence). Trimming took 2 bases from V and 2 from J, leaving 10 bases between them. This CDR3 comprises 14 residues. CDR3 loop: CASSFGTGNYGYTF. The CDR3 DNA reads TGTGCCAGCAGCTTTGGGACGGGGAACTATGGCTACACCTTC.

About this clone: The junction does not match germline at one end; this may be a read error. This CDR3 is CSVQELMNTEAFF. The CDR3 bases are TGCAGCGTTCAAGAATTAATGAACACTGAAGCTTTCTTT. The V and J genes are TRBV29-1 and TRBJ1-1; D not certain. Germline-derived CDR1 and CDR2 are SQVTM and ANQGSEA. CDR3 length: 13 residues.

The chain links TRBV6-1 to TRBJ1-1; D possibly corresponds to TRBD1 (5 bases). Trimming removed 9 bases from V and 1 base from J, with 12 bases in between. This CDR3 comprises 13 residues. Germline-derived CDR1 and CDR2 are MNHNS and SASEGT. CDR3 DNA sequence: TGTGCCAGTCTGGGAACAGGGAACACTGAAGCTTTCTTT. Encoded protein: CASLGTGNTEAFF.

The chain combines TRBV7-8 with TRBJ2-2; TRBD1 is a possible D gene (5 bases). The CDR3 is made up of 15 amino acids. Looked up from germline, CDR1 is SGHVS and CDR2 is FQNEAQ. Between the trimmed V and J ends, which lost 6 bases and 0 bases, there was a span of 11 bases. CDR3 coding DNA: TGTGCCAGCAGTCCCGACAGTGCGAACACCGGGGAGCTGTTTTTT. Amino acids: CASSPDSANTGELFF.

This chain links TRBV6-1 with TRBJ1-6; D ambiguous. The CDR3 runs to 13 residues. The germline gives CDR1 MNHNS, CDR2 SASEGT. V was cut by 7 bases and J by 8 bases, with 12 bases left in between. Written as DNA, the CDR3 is TGTGCCAGCACACTATCCACCGATTCACCCCTCCACTTT. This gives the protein CASTLSTDSPLHF.